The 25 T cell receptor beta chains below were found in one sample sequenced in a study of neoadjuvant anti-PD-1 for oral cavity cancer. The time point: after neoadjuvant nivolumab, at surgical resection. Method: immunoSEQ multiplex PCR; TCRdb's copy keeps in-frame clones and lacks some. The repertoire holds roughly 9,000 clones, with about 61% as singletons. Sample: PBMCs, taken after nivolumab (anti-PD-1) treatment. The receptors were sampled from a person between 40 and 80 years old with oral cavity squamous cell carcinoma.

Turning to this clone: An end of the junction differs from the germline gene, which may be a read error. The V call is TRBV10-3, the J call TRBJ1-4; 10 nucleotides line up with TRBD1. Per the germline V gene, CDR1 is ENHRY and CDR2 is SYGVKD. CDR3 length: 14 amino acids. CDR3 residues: CAIRDRGPNEKLFF. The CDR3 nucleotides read TGTGCCATCCGTGACAGGGGGCCTAATGAAAAACTGTTTTTT.

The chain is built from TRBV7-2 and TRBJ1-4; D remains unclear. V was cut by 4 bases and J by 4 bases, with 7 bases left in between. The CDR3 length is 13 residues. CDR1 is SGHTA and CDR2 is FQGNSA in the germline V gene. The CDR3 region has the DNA TGTGCCAGCAGCTCGCTCATTAATGAAAAACTGTTTTTT. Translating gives CASSSLINEKLFF.

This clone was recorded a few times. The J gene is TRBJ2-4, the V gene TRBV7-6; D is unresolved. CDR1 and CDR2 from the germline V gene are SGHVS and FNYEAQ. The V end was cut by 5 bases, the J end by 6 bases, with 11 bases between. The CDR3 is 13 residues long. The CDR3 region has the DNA TGTGCCAGCAGCCCGGACCCTTCAAACATTCAGTACTTC. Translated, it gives CASSPDPSNIQYF.

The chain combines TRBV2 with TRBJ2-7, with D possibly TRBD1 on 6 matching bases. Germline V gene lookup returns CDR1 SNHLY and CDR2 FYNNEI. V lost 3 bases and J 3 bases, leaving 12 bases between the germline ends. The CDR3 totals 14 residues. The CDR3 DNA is TGTGCCAGCAGTGAGGGCAGGGGAGTCTACGAGCAGTACTTC. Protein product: CASSEGRGVYEQYF.

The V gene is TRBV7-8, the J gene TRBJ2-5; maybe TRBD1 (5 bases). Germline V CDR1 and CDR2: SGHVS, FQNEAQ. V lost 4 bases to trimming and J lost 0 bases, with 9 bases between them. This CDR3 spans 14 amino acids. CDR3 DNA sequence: TGTGCCAGCAGCTCGGACATGTACCAAGAGACCCAGTACTTC. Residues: CASSSDMYQETQYF.

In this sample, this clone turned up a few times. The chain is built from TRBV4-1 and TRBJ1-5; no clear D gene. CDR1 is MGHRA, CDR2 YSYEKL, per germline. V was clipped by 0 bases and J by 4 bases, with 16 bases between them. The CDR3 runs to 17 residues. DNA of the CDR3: TGCGCCAGCAGCCAAGAGCCTGCCACCGCAATGAATCAGCCCCAGCATTTT. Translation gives CASSQEPATAMNQPQHF.

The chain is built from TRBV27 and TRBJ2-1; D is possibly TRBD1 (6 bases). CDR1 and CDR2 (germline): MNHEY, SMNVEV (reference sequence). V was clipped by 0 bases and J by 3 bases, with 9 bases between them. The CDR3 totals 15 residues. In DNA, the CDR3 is TGTGCCAGCAGTTTATCGAACAGGGTCTACAATGAGCAGTTCTTC. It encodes CASSLSNRVYNEQFF.

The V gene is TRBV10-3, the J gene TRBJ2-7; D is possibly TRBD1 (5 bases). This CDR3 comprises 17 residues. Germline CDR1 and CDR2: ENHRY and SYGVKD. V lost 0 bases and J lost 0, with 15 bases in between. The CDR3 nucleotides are TGTGCCATCAGTGAGTCCACAGGCCGCCAGGGCTCCTACGAGCAGTACTTC. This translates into CAISESTGRQGSYEQYF.

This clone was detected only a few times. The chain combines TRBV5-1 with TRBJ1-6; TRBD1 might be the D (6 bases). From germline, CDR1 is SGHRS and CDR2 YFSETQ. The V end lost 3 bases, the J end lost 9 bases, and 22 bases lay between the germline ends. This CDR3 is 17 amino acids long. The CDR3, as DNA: TGCGCCAGCAGCTGGGCCCCAACGCAGGGGCAAGGTTCACCCCTCCACTTT. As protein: CASSWAPTQGQGSPLHF.

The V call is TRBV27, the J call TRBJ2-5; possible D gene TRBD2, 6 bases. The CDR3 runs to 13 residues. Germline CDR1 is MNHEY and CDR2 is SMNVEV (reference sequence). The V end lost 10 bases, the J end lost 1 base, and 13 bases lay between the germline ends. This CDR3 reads CATRRELQETQYF. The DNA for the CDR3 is TGTGCCACCAGGAGGGAACTCCAAGAGACCCAGTACTTC.

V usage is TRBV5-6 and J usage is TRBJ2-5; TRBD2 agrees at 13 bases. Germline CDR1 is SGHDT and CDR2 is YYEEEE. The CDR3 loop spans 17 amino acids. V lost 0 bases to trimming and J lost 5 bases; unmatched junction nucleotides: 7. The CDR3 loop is CASSLGTSGRPRETQYF. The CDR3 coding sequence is TGTGCCAGCAGCTTGGGGACTAGCGGGAGACCCCGGGAGACCCAGTACTTC.

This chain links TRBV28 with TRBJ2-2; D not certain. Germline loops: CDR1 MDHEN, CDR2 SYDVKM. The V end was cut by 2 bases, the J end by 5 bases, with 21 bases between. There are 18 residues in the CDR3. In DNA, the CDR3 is TGTGCCAGCAGTTTAGGTTTGGGCCCCCCTAGACGGACCGGGGAGCTGTTTTTT. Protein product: CASSLGLGPPRRTGELFF.

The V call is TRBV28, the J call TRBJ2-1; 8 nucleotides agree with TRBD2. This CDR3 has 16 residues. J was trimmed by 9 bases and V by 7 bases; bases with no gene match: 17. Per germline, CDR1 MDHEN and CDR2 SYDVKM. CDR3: CASNLPAPGGRSEQFF. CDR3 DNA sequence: TGTGCCAGCAACTTACCGGCCCCGGGAGGGAGGAGTGAGCAGTTCTTC.

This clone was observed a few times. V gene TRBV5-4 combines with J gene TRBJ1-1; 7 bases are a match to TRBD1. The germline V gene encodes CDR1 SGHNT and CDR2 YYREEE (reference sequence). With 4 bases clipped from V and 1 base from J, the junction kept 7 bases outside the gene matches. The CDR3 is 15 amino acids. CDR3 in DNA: TGTGCCAGCAGCCCGCGGACAGGAACGAACACTGAAGCTTTCTTT. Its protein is CASSPRTGTNTEAFF.

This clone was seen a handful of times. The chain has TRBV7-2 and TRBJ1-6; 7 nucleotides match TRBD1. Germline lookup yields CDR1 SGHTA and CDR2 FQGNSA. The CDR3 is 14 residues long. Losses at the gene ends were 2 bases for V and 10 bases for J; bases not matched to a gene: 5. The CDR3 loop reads CASSLRQGSSPLHF. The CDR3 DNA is TGTGCCAGCAGCTTAAGACAGGGAAGCTCACCCCTCCACTTT.

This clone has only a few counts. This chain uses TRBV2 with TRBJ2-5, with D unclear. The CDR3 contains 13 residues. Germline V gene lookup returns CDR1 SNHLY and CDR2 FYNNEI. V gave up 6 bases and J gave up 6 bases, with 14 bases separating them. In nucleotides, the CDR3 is TGTGCCAGCAGCTCCTCGGGCTCAAAGACCCAGTACTTC. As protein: CASSSSGSKTQYF. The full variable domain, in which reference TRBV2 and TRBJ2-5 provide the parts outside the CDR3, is EPEVTQTPSHQVTQMGQEVILRCVPISNHLYFYWYRQILGQKVEFLVSFYNNEISEKSEIFDDQFSVERPDGSNFTLKIRSTKLEDSAMYFCASSSSGSKTQYFGPGTRLLVL.

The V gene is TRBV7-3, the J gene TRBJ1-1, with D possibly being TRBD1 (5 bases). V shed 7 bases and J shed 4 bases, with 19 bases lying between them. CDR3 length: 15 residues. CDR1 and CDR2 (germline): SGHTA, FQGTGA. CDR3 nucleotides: TGTGCCAGCACCCACTACGGGGGGGGATTCACTGAAGCTTTCTTT. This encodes CASTHYGGGFTEAFF. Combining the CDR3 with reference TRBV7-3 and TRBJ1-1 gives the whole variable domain GAGVSQTPSNKVTEKGKYVELRCDPISGHTALYWYRQSLGQGPEFLIYFQGTGAADDSGLPNDRFFAVRPEGSVSTLKIQRTERGDSAVYLCASTHYGGGFTEAFFGQGTRLTVV.

For the CDR3, the DNA is TGTGCCAGCAGCCTATCTGTACAGGGGGACTATGGCTACACCTTC. The encoded protein is CASSLSVQGDYGYTF. V usage is TRBV5-5 and J usage is TRBJ1-2; the match to TRBD1 covers 8 bases. With 4 bases clipped from V and 3 bases from J, the junction kept 8 bases outside the gene matches. Germline V gives CDR1 SGHKS, CDR2 YYEKEE (reference sequence). This CDR3 spans 15 amino acids.

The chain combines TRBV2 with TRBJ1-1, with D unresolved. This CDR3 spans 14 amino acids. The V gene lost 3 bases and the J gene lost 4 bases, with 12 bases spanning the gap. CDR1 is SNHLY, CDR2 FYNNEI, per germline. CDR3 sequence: CASSDERVVTEAFF. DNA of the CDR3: TGTGCCAGCAGTGATGAAAGGGTGGTCACTGAAGCTTTCTTT.

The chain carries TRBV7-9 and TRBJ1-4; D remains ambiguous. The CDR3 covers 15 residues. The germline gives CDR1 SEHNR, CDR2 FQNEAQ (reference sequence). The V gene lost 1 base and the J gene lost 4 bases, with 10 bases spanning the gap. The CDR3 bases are TGTGCCAGCAGCTTAGAGGCGGACCATAATGAAAAACTGTTTTTT. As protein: CASSLEADHNEKLFF.

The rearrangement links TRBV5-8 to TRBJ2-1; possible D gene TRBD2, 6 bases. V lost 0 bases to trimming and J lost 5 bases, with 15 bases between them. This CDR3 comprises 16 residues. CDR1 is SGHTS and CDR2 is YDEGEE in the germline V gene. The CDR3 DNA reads TGTGCCAGCAGCTTGGGGAGCAGCGGGTATGACAATGAGCAGTTCTTC. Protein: CASSLGSSGYDNEQFF.

The CDR3 coding sequence is TGTGCCAGTAGTATATACCAGGGGGGGGTTGAAGCTTTCTTT. This codes for CASSIYQGGVEAFF. The rearrangement uses TRBV19 and TRBJ1-1, with 7 positions matching TRBD1. Germline V CDR1 and CDR2: LNHDA, SQIVND (reference sequence). The trim removed 2 bases at V and 7 bases at J, leaving 7 bases unmatched. The CDR3 runs 14 residues. Drawing the rest from reference TRBV19 and TRBJ1-1, the complete variable domain is DGGITQSPKYLFRKEGQNVTLSCEQNLNHDAMYWYRQDPGQGLRLIYYSQIVNDFQKGDIAEGYSVSREKKESFPLTVTSAQKNPTAFYLCASSIYQGGVEAFFGQGTRLTVV.

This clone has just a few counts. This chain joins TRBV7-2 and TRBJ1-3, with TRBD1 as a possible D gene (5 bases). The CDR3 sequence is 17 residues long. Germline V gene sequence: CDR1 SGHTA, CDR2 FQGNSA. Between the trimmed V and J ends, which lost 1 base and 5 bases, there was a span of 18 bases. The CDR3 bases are TGTGCCAGCAGCTTAGAAGTGGGGGGATATAGTAGAAACACCATATATTTT. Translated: CASSLEVGGYSRNTIYF.

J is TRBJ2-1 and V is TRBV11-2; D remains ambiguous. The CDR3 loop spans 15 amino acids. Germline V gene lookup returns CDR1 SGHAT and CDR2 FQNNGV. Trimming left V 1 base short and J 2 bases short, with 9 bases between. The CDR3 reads CASSLAPSTYNEQFF. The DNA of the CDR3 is TGTGCCAGCAGCTTAGCCCCTAGTACCTACAATGAGCAGTTCTTC.

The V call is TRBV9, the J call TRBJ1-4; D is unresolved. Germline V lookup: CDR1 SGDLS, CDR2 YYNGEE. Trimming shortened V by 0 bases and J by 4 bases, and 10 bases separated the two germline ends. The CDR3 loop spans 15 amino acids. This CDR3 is CASSVGSTINEKLFF. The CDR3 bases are TGTGCCAGCAGCGTAGGCAGCACTATTAATGAAAAACTGTTTTTT.